A single sample gave rise to the 8 T cell receptor beta chains below, sequenced in a study of blood T cell repertoires in COVID-19. Produced via immunoSEQ multiplex PCR; TCRdb's table is partial and in-frame only. This table has under 200,000 clones, roughly 82% appearing once. Source material: PBMCs or T cells enriched from blood (not recorded which). These receptors all stem from a middle-aged man who had recovered from COVID-19.

This chain uses TRBV27 with TRBJ2-7, with 9 bases matching TRBD1. V lost 5 bases and J lost 4; bases outside the gene matches: 9. The CDR3 is 15 amino acids. Germline loops: CDR1 MNHEY, CDR2 SMNVEV (reference sequence). The CDR3 reads CASSVTGQGIYEQYF. The CDR3, as DNA: TGTGCCAGCAGTGTTACGGGACAGGGAATTTACGAGCAGTACTTC.

The genes are TRBV5-1 and TRBJ2-2; tentative D call: TRBD1 (6 bases). Germline V CDR1 and CDR2: SGHRS, YFSETQ. This CDR3 comprises 15 residues. Trimming shortened V by 5 bases and J by 2 bases, and 13 bases separated the two germline ends. CDR3 loop: CASSSGQLNTGELFF. The CDR3 bases are TGCGCCAGCAGTTCCGGACAGCTAAACACCGGGGAGCTGTTTTTT.

V is TRBV28 and J is TRBJ2-5; TRBD1 agrees at 10 bases. Germline CDR1 is MDHEN and CDR2 is SYDVKM. The CDR3 is made up of 15 amino acids. Trimming removed 4 bases from V and 3 bases from J; junction bases left unmatched: 5. CDR3 amino acids: CASSSSGQGEETQYF. The CDR3 region has the DNA TGTGCCAGCAGTTCCTCAGGACAGGGGGAAGAGACCCAGTACTTC.

This clone came up a few times. The rearrangement links TRBV28 to TRBJ1-6; the D gene is possibly TRBD1 (5 bases). V dropped 6 bases and J dropped 8 bases, with 11 bases sitting between them. The CDR3 spans 13 residues. Germline loops: CDR1 MDHEN, CDR2 SYDVKM. The CDR3 sequence: CASSPGGDSPLHF. The DNA for the CDR3 is TGTGCCAGCAGCCCTGGGGGGGATTCACCCCTCCACTTT.

On this clone: The same CDR3 also results from other DNA sequences found in this sample. The gene calls are TRBV3-1 (or the pseudogene TRBV3-2) and TRBJ2-7, with D possibly TRBD2 on 5 matching bases. Germline values: CDR1 LGHDT, CDR2 YNNKEL (reference sequence). This CDR3 region has 13 residues. V shed 0 bases and J shed 3 bases, with 6 bases lying between them. This CDR3 reads CASSQDRGYEQYF. The CDR3 DNA is TGTGCCAGCAGCCAAGATCGGGGCTACGAGCAGTACTTC.

This chain joins TRBV3-1 (or the pseudogene TRBV3-2) and TRBJ1-6; tentatively, D is TRBD1 (5 bases). V lost 4 bases, J lost 7 bases, and 14 bases lay in between. Germline loops: CDR1 LGHDT, CDR2 YNNKEL (reference sequence). The CDR3 contains 15 residues. This CDR3 is CASSRSGGGNSPLHF. As DNA, the CDR3 is TGTGCCAGCAGCCGATCGGGTGGGGGGAATTCACCCCTCCACTTT.

V is TRBV28 and J is TRBJ1-2; 9 positions agree with TRBD1. Per germline, CDR1 MDHEN and CDR2 SYDVKM. V lost 1 base and J lost 3; bases outside the gene matches: 6. CDR3 length equals 16 residues. The CDR3: CASSLSLGQGDYGYTF. CDR3 DNA: TGTGCCAGCAGTTTATCTTTGGGACAGGGCGACTATGGCTACACCTTC.

The genes are TRBV4-1 and TRBJ1-4; 8 nucleotides align to TRBD1. The V segment lost 4 bases and the J segment 7 bases; nucleotides outside the gene matches: 14. The CDR3 covers 17 residues. Germline V lookup: CDR1 MGHRA, CDR2 YSYEKL. In nucleotides, the CDR3 is TGCGCCAGCAGCCGAGATGGGACAGGAGGATCAGGTGAAAAACTGTTTTTT. Translating gives CASSRDGTGGSGEKLFF.